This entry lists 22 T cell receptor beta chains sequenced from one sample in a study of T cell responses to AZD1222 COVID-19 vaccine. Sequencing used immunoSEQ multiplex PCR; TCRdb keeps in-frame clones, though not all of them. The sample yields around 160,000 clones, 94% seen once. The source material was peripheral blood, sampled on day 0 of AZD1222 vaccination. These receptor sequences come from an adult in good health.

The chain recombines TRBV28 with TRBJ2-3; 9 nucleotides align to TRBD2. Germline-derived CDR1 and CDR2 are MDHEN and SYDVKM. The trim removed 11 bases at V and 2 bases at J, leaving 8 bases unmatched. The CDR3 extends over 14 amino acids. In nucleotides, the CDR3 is TGTGCCTGCATGACTAGCGGATACACAGATACGCAGTATTTT. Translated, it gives CACMTSGYTDTQYF.

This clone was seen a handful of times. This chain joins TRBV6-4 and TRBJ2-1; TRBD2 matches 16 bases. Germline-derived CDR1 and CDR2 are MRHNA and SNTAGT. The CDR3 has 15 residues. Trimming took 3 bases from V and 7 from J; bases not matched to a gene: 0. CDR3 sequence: CASSEGLAGGNEQFF. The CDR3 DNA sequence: TGTGCCAGCAGTGAGGGACTAGCGGGAGGGAATGAGCAGTTCTTC.

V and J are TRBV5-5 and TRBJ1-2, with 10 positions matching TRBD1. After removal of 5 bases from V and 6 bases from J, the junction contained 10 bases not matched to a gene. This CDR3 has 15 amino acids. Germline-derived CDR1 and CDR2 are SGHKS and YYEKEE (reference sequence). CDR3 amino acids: CASRRGQGILNGYTF. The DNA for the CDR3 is TGTGCCAGCAGACGGGGACAGGGGATTTTAAATGGCTACACCTTC.

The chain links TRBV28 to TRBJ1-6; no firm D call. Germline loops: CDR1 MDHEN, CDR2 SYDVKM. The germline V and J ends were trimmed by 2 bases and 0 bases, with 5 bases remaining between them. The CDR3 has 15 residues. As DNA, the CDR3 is TGTGCCAGCAGTTTACGGAGCTCCTATAATTCACCCCTCCACTTT. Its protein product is CASSLRSSYNSPLHF.

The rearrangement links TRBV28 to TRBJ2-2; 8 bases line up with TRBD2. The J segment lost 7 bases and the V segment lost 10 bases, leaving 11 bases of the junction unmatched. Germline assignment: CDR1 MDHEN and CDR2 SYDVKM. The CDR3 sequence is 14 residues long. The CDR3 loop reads CATGGLVGDGELFF. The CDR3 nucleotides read TGTGCCACCGGGGGACTAGTGGGCGACGGGGAGCTGTTTTTT.

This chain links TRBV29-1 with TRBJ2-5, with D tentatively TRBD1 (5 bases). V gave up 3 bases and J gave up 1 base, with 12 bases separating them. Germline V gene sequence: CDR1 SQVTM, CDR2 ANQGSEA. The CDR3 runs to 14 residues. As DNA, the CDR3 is TGCAGCGTTGAGAGTAGACAGTCCCAAGAGACCCAGTACTTC. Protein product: CSVESRQSQETQYF.

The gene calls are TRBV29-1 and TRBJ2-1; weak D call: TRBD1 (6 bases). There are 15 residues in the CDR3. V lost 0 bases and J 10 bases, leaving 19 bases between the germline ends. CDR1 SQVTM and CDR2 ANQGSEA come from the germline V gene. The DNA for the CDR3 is TGCAGCGTTGAAGATCTTTTTTCGGGGACATACGAGCAGTTCTTC. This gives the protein CSVEDLFSGTYEQFF.

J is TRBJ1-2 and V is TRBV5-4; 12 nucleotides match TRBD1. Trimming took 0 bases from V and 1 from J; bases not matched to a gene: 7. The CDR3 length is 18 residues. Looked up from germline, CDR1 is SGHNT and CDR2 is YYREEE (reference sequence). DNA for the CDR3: TGTGCCAGCAGCTTGGCGGGCGGGACAGGGGGCGTTAACTATGGCTACACCTTC. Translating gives CASSLAGGTGGVNYGYTF.

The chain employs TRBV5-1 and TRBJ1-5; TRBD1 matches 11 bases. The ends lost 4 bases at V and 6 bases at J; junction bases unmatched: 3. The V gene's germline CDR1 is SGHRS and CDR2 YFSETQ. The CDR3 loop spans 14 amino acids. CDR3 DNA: TGCGCCAGCAGCGAAGGGACAGGGGGTCAGCCCCAGCATTTT. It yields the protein CASSEGTGGQPQHF.

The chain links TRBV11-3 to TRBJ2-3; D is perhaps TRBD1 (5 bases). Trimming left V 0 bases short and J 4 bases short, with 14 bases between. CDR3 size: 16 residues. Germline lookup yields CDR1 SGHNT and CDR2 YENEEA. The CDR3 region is CASSLEKHPRADTQYF. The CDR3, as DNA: TGTGCCAGCAGCTTAGAAAAACACCCCAGGGCAGATACGCAGTATTTT.

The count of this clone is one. CDR3 coding DNA: TGTGCCAGCAGAGTGGCCCAAACGGAGGGATCGACTGAAGCTTTCTTT. Encoded protein: CASRVAQTEGSTEAFF. This sequence joins TRBV2 and TRBJ1-1; D unclear. Trimming pared 6 bases from V and 5 bases from J, leaving 22 bases between. The CDR3 covers 16 residues. Germline values: CDR1 SNHLY, CDR2 FYNNEI.

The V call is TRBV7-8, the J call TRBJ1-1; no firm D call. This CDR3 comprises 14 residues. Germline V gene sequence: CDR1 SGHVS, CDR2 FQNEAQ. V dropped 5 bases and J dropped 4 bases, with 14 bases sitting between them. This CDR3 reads CASSAVVRGTEAFF. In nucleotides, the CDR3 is TGTGCCAGCAGCGCAGTGGTCCGGGGCACTGAAGCTTTCTTT.

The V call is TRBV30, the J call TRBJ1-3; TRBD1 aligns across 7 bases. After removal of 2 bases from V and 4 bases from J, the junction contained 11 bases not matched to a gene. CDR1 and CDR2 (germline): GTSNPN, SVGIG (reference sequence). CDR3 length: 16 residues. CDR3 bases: TGTGCCTGGAGTTGGCCAGGGGGTTTGGGAGGAAACACCATATATTTT. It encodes CAWSWPGGLGGNTIYF.

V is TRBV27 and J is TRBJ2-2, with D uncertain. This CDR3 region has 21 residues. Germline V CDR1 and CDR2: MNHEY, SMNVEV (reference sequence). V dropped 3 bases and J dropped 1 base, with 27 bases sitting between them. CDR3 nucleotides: TGTGCCAGCAGTTTGTTGGGGTTCCTCCAATCTGCAGACGGGAACACCGGGGAGCTGTTTTTT. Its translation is CASSLLGFLQSADGNTGELFF.

The CDR3 region is CASSGTYSNQPQHF. The CDR3 nucleotides are TGTGCCAGCAGTGGGACCTATAGCAATCAGCCCCAGCATTTT. This sequence joins TRBV2 and TRBJ1-5; no clear D gene. Germline V gene data show CDR1 as SNHLY and CDR2 as FYNNEI. This CDR3 region has 14 residues. V dropped 4 bases and J dropped 0 bases, with 7 bases sitting between them.

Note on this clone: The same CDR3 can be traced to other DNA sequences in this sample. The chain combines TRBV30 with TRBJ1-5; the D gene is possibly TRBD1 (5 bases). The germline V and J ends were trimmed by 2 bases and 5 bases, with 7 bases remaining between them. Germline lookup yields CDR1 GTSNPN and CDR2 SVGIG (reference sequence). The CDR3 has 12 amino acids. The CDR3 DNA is TGTGCCTGGAGTCAGGGTGATCAGCCCCAGCATTTT. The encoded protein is CAWSQGDQPQHF.

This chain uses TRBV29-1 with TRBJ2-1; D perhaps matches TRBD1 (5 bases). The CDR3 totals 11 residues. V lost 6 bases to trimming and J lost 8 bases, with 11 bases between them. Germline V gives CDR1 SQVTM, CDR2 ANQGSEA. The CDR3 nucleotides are TGCAGCGTCCCCAGGGCATATGAGCAGTTCTTC. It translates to CSVPRAYEQFF.

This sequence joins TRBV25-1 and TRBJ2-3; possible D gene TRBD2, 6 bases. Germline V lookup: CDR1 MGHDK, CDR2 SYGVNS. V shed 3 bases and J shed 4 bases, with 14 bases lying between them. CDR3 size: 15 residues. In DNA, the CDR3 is TGTGCCAGCAGTGAGGGGTTTAGGAGGGCAGATACGCAGTATTTT. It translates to CASSEGFRRADTQYF.

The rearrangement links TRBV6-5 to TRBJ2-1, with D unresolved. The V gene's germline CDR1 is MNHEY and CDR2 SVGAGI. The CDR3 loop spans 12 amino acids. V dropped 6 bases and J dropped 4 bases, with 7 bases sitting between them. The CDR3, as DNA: TGTGCCAGCAGACGGAATTACAATGAGCAGTTCTTC. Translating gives CASRRNYNEQFF.

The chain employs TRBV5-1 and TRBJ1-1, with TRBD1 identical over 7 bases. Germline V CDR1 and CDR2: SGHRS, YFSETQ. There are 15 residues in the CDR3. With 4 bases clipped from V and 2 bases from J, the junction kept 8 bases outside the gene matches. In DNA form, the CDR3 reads TGCGCCAGCAGCCCGACCGGACAGGTCAACACTGAAGCTTTCTTT. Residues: CASSPTGQVNTEAFF.

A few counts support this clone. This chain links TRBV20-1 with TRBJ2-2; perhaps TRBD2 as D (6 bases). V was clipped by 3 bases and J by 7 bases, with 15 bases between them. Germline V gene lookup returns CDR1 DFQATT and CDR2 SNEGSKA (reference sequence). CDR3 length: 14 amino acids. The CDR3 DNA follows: TGCAGTGCTAGTGTGGGAGCGGGCCGCGGGGAGCTGTTTTTT. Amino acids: CSASVGAGRGELFF.

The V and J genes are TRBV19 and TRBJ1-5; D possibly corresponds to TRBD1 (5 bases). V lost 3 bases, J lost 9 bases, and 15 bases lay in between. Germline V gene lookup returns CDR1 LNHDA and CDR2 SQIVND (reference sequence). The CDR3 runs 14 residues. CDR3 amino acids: CASSIGRAGGPQHF. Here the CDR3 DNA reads TGTGCCAGTAGTATCGGGCGGGCCGGGGGGCCCCAGCATTTT.